The next 9 T cell receptor beta chains were all read from a single sample in a study of response to subunit inactivated influenza vaccine. One entry per CDR3 protein, called by TCRdb with MiXCR from the RT-PCR reads. The data show 700,000 to 800,000 distinct CDR3 sequences, around 20% seen once. The source was PBMCs from blood, collected about 5 days after vaccination. These receptors were taken from a man in his fifties who received an inactivated influenza vaccine.

V and J are TRBV9 and TRBJ2-2; D possibly corresponds to TRBD1 (6 bases). The CDR3 totals 15 residues. The germline gives CDR1 SGDLS, CDR2 YYNGEE. V lost 4 bases and J 5 bases, leaving 15 bases between the germline ends. The CDR3 bases are TGTGCCAGCAGCCGTTCACAGGGATCGACCGGGGAGCTGTTTTTT. It codes for CASSRSQGSTGELFF.

The chain recombines TRBV7-2 with TRBJ1-4; no clear D gene. V was pared by 1 base and J by 4 bases, with 13 bases between. This CDR3 is 16 amino acids long. CDR1 is SGHTA, CDR2 FQGNSA, per germline. The CDR3 DNA follows: TGTGCCAGCAGCTTAGGTGGCTATCCCGATAATGAAAAACTGTTTTTT. This codes for CASSLGGYPDNEKLFF. Drawing the rest from reference TRBV7-2 and TRBJ1-4, the complete variable domain is GAGVSQSPSNKVTEKGKDVELRCDPISGHTALYWYRQSLGQGLEFLIYFQGNSAPDKSGLPSDRFSAERTGGSVSTLTIQRTQQEDSAVYLCASSLGGYPDNEKLFFGSGTQLSVL.

The sample holds a few counts of this clonotype. The gene calls are TRBV20-1 and TRBJ1-1, with a tentative D call TRBD1 (5 bases). The V end lost 0 bases, the J end lost 4 bases, and 15 bases lay between the germline ends. CDR1 is DFQATT and CDR2 is SNEGSKA in the germline V gene (reference sequence). The CDR3 totals 15 residues. The CDR3 DNA sequence: TGCAGTGCTAGAGACGGCAGTGGCGGGGGCACTGAAGCTTTCTTT. Residues: CSARDGSGGGTEAFF.

The chain links TRBV27 to TRBJ1-4; 8 bases line up with TRBD1. CDR1 and CDR2 (germline): MNHEY, SMNVEV (reference sequence). The length of the CDR3 is 16 residues. The J segment lost 4 bases and the V segment lost 4 bases, leaving 8 bases of the junction unmatched. CDR3 amino acids: CASSSTRDRINEKLFF. In DNA, the CDR3 is TGTGCCAGCAGTTCAACCCGGGACAGGATTAATGAAAAACTGTTTTTT.

This clonotype appeared a few times. The genes are TRBV15 and TRBJ2-3, with 8 bases lining up with TRBD1. In germline, CDR1 is LNHNV, CDR2 YYDKDF (reference sequence). There are 14 residues in the CDR3. Germline trimming cut 3 bases from V and 2 bases from J; bases unmatched to any gene: 1. The CDR3 is CATSRDRVTDTQYF. The CDR3 DNA sequence: TGTGCCACCAGCAGGGACAGGGTCACAGATACGCAGTATTTT.

This clonotype was seen more than once but under ten times. This sequence joins TRBV20-1 and TRBJ2-7, with a tentative D call TRBD2 (5 bases). This CDR3 contains 14 residues. The germline CDR1 and CDR2 sequences are DFQATT and SNEGSKA (reference sequence). V was clipped by 0 bases and J by 0 bases, with 9 bases between them. CDR3: CSAREVGSSYEQYF. The CDR3 nucleotides are TGCAGTGCTAGAGAGGTTGGGAGCTCCTACGAGCAGTACTTC.

The sample holds a few counts of this clonotype. The chain links TRBV20-1 to TRBJ2-3, with D unclear. The V end lost 6 bases, the J end lost 2 bases, and 12 bases lay between the germline ends. CDR1 DFQATT and CDR2 SNEGSKA come from the germline V gene (reference sequence). The CDR3 is 13 amino acids. In nucleotides, the CDR3 is TGCAGTGCGCTGGAGTATTCCACAGATACGCAGTATTTT. Translation: CSALEYSTDTQYF.

V and J are TRBV29-1 and TRBJ1-1, with D perhaps matching TRBD1 (6 bases). Per the germline V gene, CDR1 is SQVTM and CDR2 is ANQGSEA. This CDR3 has 11 residues. V dropped 2 bases and J dropped 11 bases, with 12 bases sitting between them. CDR3 sequence (DNA): TGCAGCGTTGAAAGGGGGGTCGGCGCTTTCTTT. Its translation is CSVERGVGAFF.

This clonotype was seen a handful of times. V is TRBV7-9 and J is TRBJ2-3; 7 bases are shared with TRBD2. CDR1 is SEHNR, CDR2 FQNEAQ, per germline (reference sequence). The V segment lost 3 bases and the J segment 0 bases; nucleotides outside the gene matches: 6. CDR3 length equals 16 residues. For the CDR3, the DNA is TGTGCCAGCAGCTTCCCTAGCGGTTCTAGCACAGATACGCAGTATTTT. Translation gives CASSFPSGSSTDTQYF.